This TCR beta chain was recovered during a study of blood T cell repertoires in COVID-19 (dated by TCRdb to 2019 to 2021). Turning to the overall study: The collaborator samples originated in the United States, Italy and Spain and spanned the acute and convalescent phases of COVID-19. The prospective study material was composed of cDNA or gDNA derived from T cells, B-cell-depleted T cells, or PBMCs. The dataset comprised deeply sampled blood TCRbeta repertoires from subjects exposed to, actively infected with, or recovered from COVID-19. The repertoires were made available in a free public database intended to serve as a resource for research on the immune response to SARS-CoV-2. Samples were obtained from the ongoing ImmuneRACE study (first 160 participants) and from over a thousand subjects provided by 6 global collaborators. Sample metadata almost always included a de-identified subject ID, COVID-19 status, age in years and sex. Where HLA class I and class II types were available, the types were taken from metadata supplied by the sample provider, not from assay-based typing.

Concerning this clone: It has no known antigen specificity. No clone much larger than this one lies a single base away; base qualities are absent.

Participants in the prospective study were enrolled through a virtual design, were aged about 18 to 100 years, and lived in 20 to 30 United States geographic areas. To assign participants to cohorts, the prospective study relied on clinical history that participants themselves reported in a screening survey and a study questionnaire. Recovered participants in ImmuneRACE Cohort 3 were defined as having two consecutive negative NP/OP PCR tests, clearance from a healthcare professional, or resolution of symptoms. In the prospective study, whole blood, serum and a nasopharyngeal or oropharyngeal swab were collected from each participant by mobile phlebotomists. Participants in the prospective study had the option to provide additional blood draws and questionnaires over a roughly two-month period. Before DNA extraction, blood samples from the prospective study were shipped at room temperature or frozen.

TCRbeta CDR3 regions were amplified from genomic DNA by means of the immunoSEQ Assay, a bias-controlled multiplex PCR. In the authors' own workflow: The number of nucleated cells in each sample was estimated from the amplification of reference gene primers within the assay. To quantify the absolute abundance of each unique TCRbeta CDR3 rearrangement, sequence reads were collapsed and filtered. For each sample, productive Simpson clonality was calculated as the square root of Simpson's diversity index across productive rearrangements. TCRdb took over this immuneACCESS table, retaining in-frame rearrangements with V and J assigned. Such tables are incomplete; in checked studies, under half of the missing clones stem from an unresolved V gene, and the remainder is unexplained. That table furnishes V, J and clone size, whereas the DNA furnished D and trimming. The sample data list 200,000 to 250,000 clones, and around nine tenths of these were observed just once. The top ten constitute under 14% of the sample.

The research as a whole found: How much clinical and demographic metadata was included differed by source and by participant, and the metadata was provided uncurated.

The CDR3 spans 14 residues, from the cysteine through the phenylalanine. Just the 42-base CDR3 DNA is kept, in frame starting at base 1. The CDR1 and CDR2 encoded by the germline V gene are MNHEY and SVGAGI. The V and J ends are trimmed by 2 bases and 1 base, leaving 8 bases between them. The rearrangement combines TRBV6-5 with TRBJ1-2, with the D segment identity uncertain. Specimen: PBMCs or T cells enriched from blood (not recorded which). The source is a man younger than 40 who had recovered from COVID-19. Read as DNA, the sequence is TGTGCCAGCAGTTACAAGATCAGTAACTATGGCTACACCTTC. This translates into CASSYKISNYGYTF.